A single sample is the source of the 26 T cell receptor beta chains below, sequenced in a study of cytomegalovirus exposure and HLA in healthy donors. The PCR employed 60 Vbeta primers together with 13 Jbeta primers. Repertoires were generated with immunoSEQ multiplex PCR, while TCRdb's copy carries only in-frame clones and drops some. Here the sample spans roughly 110,000 clones, 60% to 80% being singletons. Source material: PBMCs. The receptors here all came from a woman aged 25 to 39 in good health and CMV-seropositive.

Only a few counts were recorded for this clone. This CDR3 is also generated by other DNA sequences in the sample. This chain connects TRBV2 to TRBJ2-7; the D gene is possibly TRBD2 (5 bases). CDR3 size: 13 residues. Germline CDR1 SNHLY, CDR2 FYNNEI. The CDR3: CFSKEETAYEQYF. DNA for the CDR3: TGTTTTAGCAAGGAGGAGACGGCATACGAGCAGTACTTC. Variable domain in full (rest from reference TRBV2 and TRBJ2-7): EPEVTQTPSHQVTQMGQEVILRCVPISNHLYFYWYRQILGQKVEFLVSFYNNEISEKSEIFDDQFSVERPDGSNFTLKIRSTKLEDSAMYFCFSKEETAYEQYFGPGTRLTVT.

This chain connects TRBV28 to TRBJ2-7, with 7 nucleotides matching TRBD2. The V gene end was trimmed by 3 bases and the J gene end by 4 bases; junction bases not matched to a gene: 6. Germline CDR1 and CDR2: MDHEN and SYDVKM. CDR3 length: 14 residues. The CDR3 loop reads CASSFFKRGYEQYF. The CDR3 nucleotides are TGTGCCAGCAGTTTTTTCAAGCGGGGTTACGAGCAGTACTTC.

This sequence joins TRBV30 and TRBJ1-2; 7 bases align to TRBD1. The junction had 8 bases not matched to a gene; V was cut back by 1 base and J by 0 bases. Germline CDR1 reads GTSNPN; CDR2 reads SVGIG (reference sequence). This CDR3 has 16 residues. CDR3 in DNA: TGTGCCTGGAGTGCTACAGGGGTTCAAGCTAACTATGGCTACACCTTC. Its protein is CAWSATGVQANYGYTF.

This clone was recorded only once. This sequence joins TRBV18 and TRBJ1-2; 7 nucleotides line up with TRBD1. Germline CDR1 and CDR2: KGHSH and LQKENI. This CDR3 is 14 amino acids long. V trimming: 0 bases; J trimming: 5 bases; junction bases outside the gene matches: 3. This CDR3 is CASSPPDRSYGYTF. The CDR3 DNA reads TGTGCCAGCTCACCACCGGACAGGTCGTATGGCTACACCTTC.

This sequence joins TRBV5-4 and TRBJ2-5, with TRBD2 identical over 7 bases. Unmatched junction bases numbered 11, after V lost 4 bases and J lost 5 bases. This CDR3 spans 15 amino acids. Germline V lookup: CDR1 SGHNT, CDR2 YYREEE (reference sequence). CDR3 DNA sequence: TGTGCCAGCAGCCCGGGGACTACGGGTGGGGAGACCCAGTACTTC. It encodes CASSPGTTGGETQYF.

The chain combines TRBV7-3 with TRBJ2-3, with a possible D match to TRBD1 (6 bases). Germline CDR1 and CDR2: SGHTA and FQGTGA. The ends were cut back, 6 bases at V and 4 bases at J, with 11 bases in the middle. This CDR3 comprises 13 residues. The CDR3: CASSPTGPDTQYF. CDR3 nucleotide sequence: TGTGCCAGCAGTCCCACAGGGCCAGATACGCAGTATTTT.

The J gene is TRBJ2-7, the V gene TRBV7-2; the match to TRBD2 covers 7 bases. This CDR3 has 15 amino acids. V trimming: 4 bases; J trimming: 0 bases; junction bases outside the gene matches: 6. Germline values: CDR1 SGHTA, CDR2 FQGNSA. The CDR3 loop is CASSSGLGASYEQYF. CDR3 bases: TGTGCCAGCAGCTCCGGACTAGGGGCCTCCTACGAGCAGTACTTC.

The DNA of the CDR3 is TGTGCCAGCAGCGTACACTCGAACACTGAAGCTTTCTTT. It is translated as CASSVHSNTEAFF. The rearrangement links TRBV9 to TRBJ1-1; D unclear. CDR3 length: 13 residues. The V end was cut by 1 base, the J end by 1 base, with 5 bases between. Per the germline V gene, CDR1 is SGDLS and CDR2 is YYNGEE.

This rearrangement joins TRBV29-1 to TRBJ2-7, with 13 positions matching TRBD2. Trimming removed 6 bases from V and 4 bases from J; junction bases left unmatched: 0. The length of the CDR3 is 12 residues. Germline values: CDR1 SQVTM, CDR2 ANQGSEA. Written as DNA, the CDR3 is TGCAGCGTGGGACTAGCGGGGTACGAGCAGTACTTC. It yields the protein CSVGLAGYEQYF.

The chain couples TRBV19 to TRBJ1-5; D unresolved. This CDR3 is built from 12 residues. The germline V and J ends were trimmed by 5 bases and 8 bases, with 10 bases remaining between them. The V gene's germline CDR1 is LNHDA and CDR2 SQIVND (reference sequence). CDR3 region: CASSPRREPQHF. DNA for the CDR3: TGTGCCAGTAGTCCCCGCCGGGAGCCCCAGCATTTT.

For this clone: One junction end does not reproduce the germline sequence, and a read error may be involved. This sequence joins TRBV7-7 and TRBJ2-2; no firm D call. Germline lookup yields CDR1 SSHAT and CDR2 FNYEAQ (reference sequence). The CDR3 totals 15 residues. This CDR3 reads CASSPSGSSTGELFF. In DNA form, the CDR3 reads TGTGCTAGCAGCCCCTCCGGGTCTAGCACCGGGGAGCTGTTTTTT.

This chain links TRBV25-1 with TRBJ2-5; 7 positions agree with TRBD2. V dropped 2 bases and J dropped 9; count of bases not matched to a gene: 21. The CDR3 contains 18 residues. From germline, CDR1 is MGHDK and CDR2 SYGVNS. The CDR3 loop is CASSEERVWSGNVEAQYF. The CDR3 bases are TGTGCCAGCAGTGAAGAAAGGGTGTGGAGCGGGAATGTCGAGGCCCAGTACTTC.

The chain joins TRBV7-9 to TRBJ2-3; 7 bases line up with TRBD2. The germline gives CDR1 SEHNR, CDR2 FQNEAQ (reference sequence). Unmatched junction bases numbered 10, after V lost 2 bases and J lost 2 bases. CDR3 length: 17 residues. In DNA, the CDR3 is TGTGCCAGCAGCTTACCCATTGCGAGCGGGGACACAGATACGCAGTATTTT. Protein: CASSLPIASGDTDTQYF. Based on the CDR3 plus reference TRBV7-9 and TRBJ2-3, the full variable domain is DTGVSQNPRHKITKRGQNVTFRCDPISEHNRLYWYRQTLGQGPEFLTYFQNEAQLEKSRLLSDRFSAERPKGSFSTLEIQRTEQGDSAMYLCASSLPIASGDTDTQYFGPGTRLTVL.

The chain is built from TRBV7-6 and TRBJ2-3, with 8 bases lining up with TRBD2. Germline trimming cut 1 base from V and 3 bases from J; bases unmatched to any gene: 6. Germline V gene sequence: CDR1 SGHVS, CDR2 FNYEAQ. The CDR3 loop spans 16 amino acids. The CDR3 DNA reads TGTGCCAGCAGCTTAGAGGGACTAGTAAGGACAGATACGCAGTATTTT. Its translation: CASSLEGLVRTDTQYF.

The chain joins TRBV6-1 to TRBJ2-3; D uncertain. The CDR3 totals 12 residues. Trimming stripped 5 bases from V and 2 bases from J, with 5 bases between. Germline V gives CDR1 MNHNS, CDR2 SASEGT. This chain's CDR3 is CASSYLTDTQYF. The CDR3 region has the DNA TGTGCCAGCAGTTATCTCACAGATACGCAGTATTTT.

The chain links TRBV6-5 to TRBJ2-5, with D possibly TRBD2 on 6 matching bases. The J call is doubtful: the DNA matches TRBJ2-7 better. The CDR3 totals 13 residues. Germline assignment: CDR1 MNHEY and CDR2 SVGAGI. CDR3 nucleotides: TGTGCCAGCAGTTACTCGCGGGGATACGAGCAGTACTTC. It yields the protein CASSYSRGYEQYF.

This chain uses TRBV18 with TRBJ2-7, with 12 nucleotides matching TRBD1. Germline V gene sequence: CDR1 KGHSH, CDR2 LQKENI. This CDR3 has 15 amino acids. Trimming at V came to 3 bases and at J to 6 bases, leaving 6 bases not matched to a gene. The CDR3 here is CASSPAGTGGAEQYF. The CDR3 DNA is TGTGCCAGCTCACCCGCAGGGACAGGGGGCGCCGAGCAGTACTTC.

The genes are TRBV7-2 and TRBJ2-1, with 8 bases that match TRBD2. V was pared by 0 bases and J by 13 bases, with 20 bases of the junction left unmatched. Germline CDR1 SGHTA, CDR2 FQGNSA. The CDR3 spans 18 residues. The CDR3 reads CASSLAPRSGGPNNVQFF. The CDR3, as DNA: TGTGCCAGCAGCTTAGCCCCTAGGAGCGGGGGCCCTAACAATGTACAGTTCTTC. Full variable domain (remainder filled in from reference TRBV7-2 and TRBJ2-1): GAGVSQSPSNKVTEKGKDVELRCDPISGHTALYWYRQSLGQGLEFLIYFQGNSAPDKSGLPSDRFSAERTGGSVSTLTIQRTQQEDSAVYLCASSLAPRSGGPNNVQFFGPGTRLTVL.

This clone was detected once. The chain recombines TRBV6-1 with TRBJ2-5; 9 bases map to TRBD2. The J call may be mistaken, given a closer DNA end match to TRBJ2-7. The germline gives CDR1 MNHNS, CDR2 SASEGT. The CDR3 extends over 14 amino acids. The CDR3 DNA follows: TGTGCCAGCATTCATAGCGGGAGCGGGTACGAGCAGTACTTC. Translation: CASIHSGSGYEQYF.

J is TRBJ2-1 and V is TRBV29-1, with D perhaps TRBD2 (6 bases). The CDR3 contains 14 residues. V was trimmed by 5 bases and J by 6 bases, leaving 17 bases between them. Looked up from germline, CDR1 is SQVTM and CDR2 is ANQGSEA. The CDR3 coding sequence is TGCAGCGTTTTCACCCGACTAGAGGGCAATGAGCAGTTCTTC. Its protein product is CSVFTRLEGNEQFF.

In regard to this clone: Compared with germline, one end of the junction differs, possibly owing to a read error. This chain links TRBV27 with TRBJ2-3; TRBD1 might be the D (5 bases). Germline loops: CDR1 MNHEY, CDR2 SMNVEV (reference sequence). The length of the CDR3 is 13 residues. CDR3 region: CASSLADSLSTFF. Written as DNA, the CDR3 is TGTGCCAGCAGTTTAGCCGACAGCCTCTCCACTTTTTTT.

Details on this clone: Germline and junction disagree at one end, which may indicate a read error. This chain connects TRBV7-7 to TRBJ1-3; tentatively, D is TRBD1 (5 bases). The CDR3 is 13 amino acids. Per the germline V gene, CDR1 is SSHAT and CDR2 is FNYEAQ (reference sequence). The CDR3: CASSSGGGNTIYF. The DNA for the CDR3 is TGTGCTAGCAGTAGCGGGGGTGGAAACACCATATATTTT.

Only a few counts were recorded for this clone. The chain recombines TRBV11-3 with TRBJ2-5; D perhaps matches TRBD2 (6 bases). CDR3 size: 15 residues. Trimming took off 8 bases at V and 2 bases at J, with 18 bases between the two ends. Germline assignment: CDR1 SGHNT and CDR2 YENEEA. This CDR3 is CASASAWTNQETQYF. As DNA, the CDR3 is TGTGCCAGCGCTAGCGCCTGGACAAATCAAGAGACCCAGTACTTC. Full variable domain (missing parts from reference TRBV11-3 and TRBJ2-5): EAGVVQSPRYKIIEKKQPVAFWCNPISGHNTLYWYLQNLGQGPELLIRYENEEAVDDSQLPKDRFSAERLKGVDSTLKIQPAELGDSAVYLCASASAWTNQETQYFGPGTRLLVL.

Note on this clone: At the DNA level, this CDR3 is encoded by other sequences in the same sample as well. The gene calls are TRBV6-5 and TRBJ1-5; D might be TRBD1 (5 bases). Germline-derived CDR1 and CDR2 are MNHEY and SVGAGI. The V and J ends lost 11 bases and 4 bases respectively, with 12 bases between them. This CDR3 is 12 amino acids long. DNA for the CDR3: TGTGCCTCCCGGGGGGGGAATCAGCCCCAGCATTTT. Translating gives CASRGGNQPQHF.

This clone was observed a handful of times. The V and J genes are TRBV7-3 and TRBJ1-1; 7 bases line up with TRBD1. The J segment lost 1 base and the V segment lost 4 bases, leaving 6 bases of the junction unmatched. Per the germline V gene, CDR1 is SGHTA and CDR2 is FQGTGA. The CDR3 loop spans 15 amino acids. The CDR3 DNA follows: TGTGCCAGCAGCTCTTCAGGGGGGCGGAACACTGAAGCTTTCTTT. Residues: CASSSSGGRNTEAFF.

CDR3 coding DNA: TGTGCCAGTAGTACGACAAGACCACAGGGAAGTCTTCACAATGAGCAGTTCTTC. This sequence encodes CASSTTRPQGSLHNEQFF. The chain links TRBV19 to TRBJ2-1; tentatively, D is TRBD1 (6 bases). Germline CDR1 is LNHDA and CDR2 is SQIVND (reference sequence). V dropped 4 bases and J dropped 5 bases, with 24 bases sitting between them. The CDR3 totals 18 residues.